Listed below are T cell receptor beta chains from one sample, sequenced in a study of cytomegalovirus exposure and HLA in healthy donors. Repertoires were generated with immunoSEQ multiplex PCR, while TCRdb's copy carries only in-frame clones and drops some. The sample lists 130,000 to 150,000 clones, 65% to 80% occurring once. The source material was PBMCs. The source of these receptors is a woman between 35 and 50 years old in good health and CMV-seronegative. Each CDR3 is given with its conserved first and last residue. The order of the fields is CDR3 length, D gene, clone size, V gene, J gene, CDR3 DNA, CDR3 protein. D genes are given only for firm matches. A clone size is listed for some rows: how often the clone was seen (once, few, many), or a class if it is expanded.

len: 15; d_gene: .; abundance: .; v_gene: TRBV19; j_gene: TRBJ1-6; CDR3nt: TGTGCCAGTAGTATCCGCGACAGCTCCAATTCACCCCTCCACTTT; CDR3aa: CASSIRDSSNSPLHF
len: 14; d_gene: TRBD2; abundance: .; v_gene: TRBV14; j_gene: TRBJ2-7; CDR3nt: TGTGCCAGCAGCCAAGGGGGACTACTAGGTGAGCAGTACTTC; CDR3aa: CASSQGGLLGEQYF
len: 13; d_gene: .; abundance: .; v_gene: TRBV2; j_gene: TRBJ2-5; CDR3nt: TGTGCCAGCAGTCCTACCGGGAGTGAGACCCAGTACTTC; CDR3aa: CASSPTGSETQYF
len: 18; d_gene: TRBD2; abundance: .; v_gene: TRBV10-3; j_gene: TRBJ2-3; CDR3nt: TGTGCCATCAGTGATGGAGGTAGCGGGGGGGCCAGGACAGATACGCAGTATTTT; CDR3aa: CAISDGGSGGARTDTQYF
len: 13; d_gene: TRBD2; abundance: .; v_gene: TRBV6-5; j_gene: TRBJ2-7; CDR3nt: TGTGCCAGCAGCCGCGGGAGTTCCTACGAGCAGTACTTC; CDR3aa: CASSRGSSYEQYF
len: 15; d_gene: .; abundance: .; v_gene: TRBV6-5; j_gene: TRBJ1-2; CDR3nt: TGTGCCAGCAGTTACGGGAGGGGGTATAACTATGGCTACACCTTC; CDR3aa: CASSYGRGYNYGYTF
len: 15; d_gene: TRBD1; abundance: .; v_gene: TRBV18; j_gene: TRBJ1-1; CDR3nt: TGTGCCAGCACAACCAACACAGGGGGGAACACTGAAGCTTTCTTT; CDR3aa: CASTTNTGGNTEAFF
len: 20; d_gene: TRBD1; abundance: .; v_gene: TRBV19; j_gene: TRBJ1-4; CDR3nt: TGTGCCAGTTGTAACGCCTTGACAGGGACAGTCGGTGCAACTAATGAAAAACTGTTTTTT; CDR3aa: CASCNALTGTVGATNEKLFF
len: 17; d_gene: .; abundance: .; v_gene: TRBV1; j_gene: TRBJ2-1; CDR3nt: TGCACCAGCAGCCAAGTTTTGACGACACCGGCCTACAATGAGCAGTTCTTC; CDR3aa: CTSSQVLTTPAYNEQFF
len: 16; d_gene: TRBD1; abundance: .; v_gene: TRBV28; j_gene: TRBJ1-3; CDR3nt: TGTGCCAGCAGAGGAGATGACAGGGTCTTTGGAAACACCATATATTTT; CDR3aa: CASRGDDRVFGNTIYF
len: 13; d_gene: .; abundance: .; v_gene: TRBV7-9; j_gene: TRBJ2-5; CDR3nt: TGTGCCAGCAGCTCCCGGGTCGGAGAGACCCAGTACTTC; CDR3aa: CASSSRVGETQYF
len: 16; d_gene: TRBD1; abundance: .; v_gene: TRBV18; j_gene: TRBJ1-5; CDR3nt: TGTGCCAGCTCAACCCGGGGACAGGGTTTTAGTCAGCCCCAGCATTTT; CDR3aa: CASSTRGQGFSQPQHF
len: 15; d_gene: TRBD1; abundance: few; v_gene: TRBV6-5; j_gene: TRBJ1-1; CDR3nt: TGTGCCAGCAGTTATCCAGGGGGCAGGGGCACTGAAGCTTTCTTT; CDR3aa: CASSYPGGRGTEAFF
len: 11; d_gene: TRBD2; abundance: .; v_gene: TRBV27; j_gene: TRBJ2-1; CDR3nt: TGTGCCAGCAGTCACGGGACTAGCGAGTTCTTC; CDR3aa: CASSHGTSEFF
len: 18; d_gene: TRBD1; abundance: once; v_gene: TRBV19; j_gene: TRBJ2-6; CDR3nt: TGTGCCAGTAGGGAACAGGGGGCTCCCCTCTCTGGGGCCAACGTCCTGACTTTC; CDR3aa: CASREQGAPLSGANVLTF
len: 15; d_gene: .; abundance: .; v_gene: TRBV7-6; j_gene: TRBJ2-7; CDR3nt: TGTGCCAGCAGCTTAGGACAGGCCAGCTCCTACGAGCAGTACTTC; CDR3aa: CASSLGQASSYEQYF
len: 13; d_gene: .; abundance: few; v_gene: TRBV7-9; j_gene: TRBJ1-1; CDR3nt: TGTGCCAGCAGCTTGGGAGTTCAAACCGAAGCTTTCTTT; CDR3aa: CASSLGVQTEAFF
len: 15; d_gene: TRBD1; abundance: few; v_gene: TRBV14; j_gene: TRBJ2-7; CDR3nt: TGTGCCAGCAGCCGTTCCGGACAGGGAAACTACGAGCAGTACTTC; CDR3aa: CASSRSGQGNYEQYF
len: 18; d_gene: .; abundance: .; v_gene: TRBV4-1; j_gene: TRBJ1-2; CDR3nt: TGCGCCAGCAGCCACCTTTCCTATCGGACGGGGAGGGAGAGAGCCTACACCTTC; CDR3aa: CASSHLSYRTGRERAYTF
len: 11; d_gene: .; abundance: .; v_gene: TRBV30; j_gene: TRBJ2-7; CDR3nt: TGTGCCTGGAATCAGGGCTACGAGCAGTACTTC; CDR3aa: CAWNQGYEQYF
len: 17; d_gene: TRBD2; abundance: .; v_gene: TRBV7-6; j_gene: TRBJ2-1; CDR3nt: TGTGCCAGCAGCTTTTTATTAGCGGGAGGGTCCTACAATGAGCAGTTCTTC; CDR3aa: CASSFLLAGGSYNEQFF
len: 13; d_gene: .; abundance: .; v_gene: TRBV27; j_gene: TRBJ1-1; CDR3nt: TGTGCCAGCTCCGCGGGAGCTAACACTGAAGCTTTCTTT; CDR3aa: CASSAGANTEAFF
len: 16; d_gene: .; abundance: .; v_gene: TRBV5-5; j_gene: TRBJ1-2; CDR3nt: TGTGCCAGCACCGAATCCCGCGGGGTGGCTAACTATGGCTACACCTTC; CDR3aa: CASTESRGVANYGYTF
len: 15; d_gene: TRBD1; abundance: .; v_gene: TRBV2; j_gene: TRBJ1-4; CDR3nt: TGTGCCAGCAAAAAAGACAGGGCCCAAAATGAAAAACTGTTTTTT; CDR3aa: CASKKDRAQNEKLFF
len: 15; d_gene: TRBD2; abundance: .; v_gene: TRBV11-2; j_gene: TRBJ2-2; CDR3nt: TGTGCCAGCAGCTGGCGACTAGCGACCAGGGGGGAGCTGTTTTTT; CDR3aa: CASSWRLATRGELFF
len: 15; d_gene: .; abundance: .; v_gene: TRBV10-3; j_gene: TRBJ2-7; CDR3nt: TGTGCCATCAGTGGGTTTGGGGACACTTCCTACGAGCAGTACTTC; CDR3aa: CAISGFGDTSYEQYF
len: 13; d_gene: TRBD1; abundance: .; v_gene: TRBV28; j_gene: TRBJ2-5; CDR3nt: TGTGCCATTAGGGGACAGGGGAGAGAGACCCAGTACTTC; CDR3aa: CAIRGQGRETQYF
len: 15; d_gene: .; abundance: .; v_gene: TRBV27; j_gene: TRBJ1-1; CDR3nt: TGTGCCAGCAGTTCCCCGGGGGGGTCGAACACTGAAGCTTTCTTT; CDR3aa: CASSSPGGSNTEAFF
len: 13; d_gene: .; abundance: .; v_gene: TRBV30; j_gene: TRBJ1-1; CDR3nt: TGTGCCTGGAGTGTGCTACTTTTAACTGAAGCTTTCTTT; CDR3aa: CAWSVLLLTEAFF
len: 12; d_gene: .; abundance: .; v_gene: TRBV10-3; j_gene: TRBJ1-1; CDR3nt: TGTGCCATCAGTGAAATTCCAACTGAAGCTTTCTTT; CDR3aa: CAISEIPTEAFF
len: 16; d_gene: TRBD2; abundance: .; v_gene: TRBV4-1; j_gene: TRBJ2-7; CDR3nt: TGCGCCAGCAGCCAGCCCCTAGCGGGGGAACCCTACGAGCAGTACTTC; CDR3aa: CASSQPLAGEPYEQYF
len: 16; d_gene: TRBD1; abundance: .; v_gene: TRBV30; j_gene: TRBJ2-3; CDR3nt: TGTGCCTGGACCGAGGGACAGGGGAGTTACACAGATACGCAGTATTTT; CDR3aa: CAWTEGQGSYTDTQYF
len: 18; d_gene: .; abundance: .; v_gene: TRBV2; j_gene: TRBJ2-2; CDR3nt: TGTGCCAGCAGTGAAGCGCTGGCTAGCTTGATAAACACCGGGGAGCTGTTTTTT; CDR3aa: CASSEALASLINTGELFF
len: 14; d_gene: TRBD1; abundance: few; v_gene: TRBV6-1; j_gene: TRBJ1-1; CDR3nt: TGTGCCAGCAGTGAATACACAGGGGGCACTGAAGCTTTCTTT; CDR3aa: CASSEYTGGTEAFF
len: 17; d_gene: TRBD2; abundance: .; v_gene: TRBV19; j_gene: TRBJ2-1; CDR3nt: TGTGCCAGTAGTATAGGAACTAGCGGGGGGCACGACAATGAGCAGTTCTTC; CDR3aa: CASSIGTSGGHDNEQFF
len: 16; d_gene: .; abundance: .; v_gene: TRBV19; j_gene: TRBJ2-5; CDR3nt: TGTGCCAGTAGTCCTCACACCCTGACTCGTTCAGAGACCCAGTACTTC; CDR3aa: CASSPHTLTRSETQYF
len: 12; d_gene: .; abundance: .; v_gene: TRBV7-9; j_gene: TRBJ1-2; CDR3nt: TGTGCCAGCAGCTTAGACAGTTATGGCTACACCTTC; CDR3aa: CASSLDSYGYTF
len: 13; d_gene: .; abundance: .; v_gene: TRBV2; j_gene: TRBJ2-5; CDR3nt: TGTGCCAGCAGTTTCGACAGGAAAGAGACCCAGTACTTC; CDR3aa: CASSFDRKETQYF
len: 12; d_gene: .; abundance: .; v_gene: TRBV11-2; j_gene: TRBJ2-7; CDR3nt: TGTGCCAGCAGCTTTAAAGCTGGCGAGCAGTACTTC; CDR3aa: CASSFKAGEQYF
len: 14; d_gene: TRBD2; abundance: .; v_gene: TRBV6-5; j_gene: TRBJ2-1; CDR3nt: TGTGCCAGCAGTTACGGATTAGCGGGGGGGCGTCAGTTCTTC; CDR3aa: CASSYGLAGGRQFF
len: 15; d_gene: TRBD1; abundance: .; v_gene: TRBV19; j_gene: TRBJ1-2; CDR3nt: TGTGCCAGCTCCCTCCAAGGGGGCGCGGGCTATGGCTACACCTTC; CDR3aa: CASSLQGGAGYGYTF
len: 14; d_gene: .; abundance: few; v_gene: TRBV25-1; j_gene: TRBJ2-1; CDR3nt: TGTGCCAGCAGTGAACAGGACAACTACAATGAGCAGTTCTTC; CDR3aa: CASSEQDNYNEQFF
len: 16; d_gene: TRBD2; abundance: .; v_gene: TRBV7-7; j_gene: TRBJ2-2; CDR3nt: TGTGCCAGCAGCCGACTAGCGCACCCCAACACCGGGGAGCTGTTTTTT; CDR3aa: CASSRLAHPNTGELFF
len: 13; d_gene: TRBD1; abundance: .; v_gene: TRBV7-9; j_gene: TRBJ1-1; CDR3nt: TGTGCCAGCAGCCAACAGGGGGTCACTGAAGCTTTCTTT; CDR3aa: CASSQQGVTEAFF
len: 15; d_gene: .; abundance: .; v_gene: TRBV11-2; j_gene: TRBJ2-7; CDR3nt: TGTGCCAGCAGCTTAGGAACAGGTTTGTTTATCGAGCAGTACTTC; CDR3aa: CASSLGTGLFIEQYF
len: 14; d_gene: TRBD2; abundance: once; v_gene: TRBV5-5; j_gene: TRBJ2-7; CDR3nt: TGTGCCAGCAGCCGGGACTATTCATCCTACGAGCAGTACTTC; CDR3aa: CASSRDYSSYEQYF
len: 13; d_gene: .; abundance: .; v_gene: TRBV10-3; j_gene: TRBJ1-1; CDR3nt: TGTGCCATCAGGCCCTTCGGGGACACTGAAGCTTTCTTT; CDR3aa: CAIRPFGDTEAFF
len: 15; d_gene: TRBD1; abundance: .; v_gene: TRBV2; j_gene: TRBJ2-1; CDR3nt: TGTGCCAGCAGTGCCCAGGGGGTTCAGGCCAATGAGCAGTTCTTC; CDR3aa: CASSAQGVQANEQFF
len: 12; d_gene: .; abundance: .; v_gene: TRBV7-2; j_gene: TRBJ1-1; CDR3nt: TGTGCCAGCAGCCTTACAGGGCATGAAGCTTTCTTT; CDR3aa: CASSLTGHEAFF
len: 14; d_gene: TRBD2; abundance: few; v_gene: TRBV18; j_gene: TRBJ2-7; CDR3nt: TGTGCCAGCTCACCGGGGGGGGTACTCCACGAGCAGTACTTC; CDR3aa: CASSPGGVLHEQYF
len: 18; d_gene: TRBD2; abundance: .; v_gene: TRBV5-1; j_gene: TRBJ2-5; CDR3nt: TGCGCCAGCAATGCCGGGACTAGCGGGGGGTCATACCAAGAGACCCAGTACTTC; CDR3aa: CASNAGTSGGSYQETQYF
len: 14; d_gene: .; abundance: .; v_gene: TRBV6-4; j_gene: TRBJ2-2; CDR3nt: TGTGCCAGCAGTGCTCAGGGGGGCACCGGGGAGCTGTTTTTT; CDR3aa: CASSAQGGTGELFF
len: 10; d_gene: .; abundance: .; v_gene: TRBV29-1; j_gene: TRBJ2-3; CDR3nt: TGCAGCGCCGGAGCAGATACGCAGTATTTT; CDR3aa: CSAGADTQYF
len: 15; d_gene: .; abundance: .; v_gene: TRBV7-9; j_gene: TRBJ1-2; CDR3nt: TGTGCCAGCAGCTTTGGGGCAGGGAGGGACTATGGCTACACCTTC; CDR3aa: CASSFGAGRDYGYTF